What follows are 32 T cell receptor beta chains derived from one specimen sequenced in a study of cytomegalovirus exposure and HLA in healthy donors. The PCR employed 60 Vbeta primers together with 13 Jbeta primers. TCRdb's copy holds only in-frame clones and misses some; the assay was immunoSEQ multiplex PCR. The sample lists under 150,000 clones; about three quarters were seen once. Material: PBMCs. The receptors originated from a woman aged 40 to 50 in good health and CMV-seronegative.

V is TRBV7-9 and J is TRBJ1-1; D uncertain. Germline V CDR1 and CDR2: SEHNR, FQNEAQ (reference sequence). V was trimmed by 5 bases and J by 5 bases, leaving 9 bases between them. This CDR3 spans 12 amino acids. The CDR3 DNA reads TGTGCCAGCAGCCAATCCGGGACTGAAGCTTTCTTT. Its translation: CASSQSGTEAFF.

The genes are TRBV4-2 and TRBJ2-5; 7 nucleotides match TRBD1. The CDR3 covers 15 residues. The V gene's germline CDR1 is LGHNA and CDR2 YNFKEQ. Trimming cost V 1 base and J 2 bases; bases outside gene matches: 4. CDR3 nucleotides: TGTGCCAGCAGCCAAGGGGGACAGCCACAAGAGACCCAGTACTTC. Its protein is CASSQGGQPQETQYF.

The rearrangement uses TRBV30 and TRBJ1-1; maybe TRBD1 (5 bases). Per germline, CDR1 GTSNPN and CDR2 SVGIG (reference sequence). V was shortened by 2 bases and J by 10 bases, with 14 bases between the two germline ends. The CDR3 has 12 amino acids. The CDR3 nucleotides are TGTGCCTGGAGTAGGCGTCCGGGGGGAGCTTTCTTT. It codes for CAWSRRPGGAFF. The complete variable domain, with remaining parts taken from reference TRBV30 and TRBJ1-1, reads SQTIHQWPATLVQPVGSPLSLECTVEGTSNPNLYWYRQAAGRGLQLLFYSVGIGQISSEVPQNLSASRPQDRQFILSSKKLLLSDSGFYLCAWSRRPGGAFFGQGTRLTVV.

The chain recombines TRBV9 with TRBJ2-1; D perhaps matches TRBD2 (6 bases). The CDR3 loop spans 14 amino acids. Germline CDR1 SGDLS, CDR2 YYNGEE. Trimming took off 3 bases at V and 3 bases at J, with 10 bases between the two ends. CDR3 amino acids: CASSGRGNYNEQFF. The CDR3 DNA reads as TGTGCCAGCAGCGGCCGCGGGAACTACAATGAGCAGTTCTTC.

This chain uses TRBV30 with TRBJ1-5; D is undetermined. Germline V gives CDR1 GTSNPN, CDR2 SVGIG (reference sequence). The ends were cut back, 6 bases at V and 1 base at J, with 7 bases in the middle. CDR3 length equals 12 residues. The CDR3 DNA reads TGTGCCTGTAGCGAAAGCAATCAGCCCCAGCATTTT. Translation: CACSESNQPQHF.

The chain has TRBV6-5 and TRBJ2-3; D not resolved. Trimming took 6 bases from V and 1 from J, leaving 11 bases between them. Germline assignment: CDR1 MNHEY and CDR2 SVGAGI. The CDR3 covers 14 residues. The CDR3 sequence is CASSDVVGTDTQYF. CDR3 nucleotides: TGTGCCAGCAGCGATGTAGTTGGCACAGATACGCAGTATTTT.

The rearrangement links TRBV7-9 to TRBJ1-1, with D maybe TRBD1 (6 bases). The CDR3 is 14 residues long. The V end was cut by 9 bases, the J end by 3 bases, with 17 bases between. Germline V CDR1 and CDR2: SEHNR, FQNEAQ (reference sequence). CDR3 coding DNA: TGTGCCAGTAAGTCCTCCCACAGGGACACTGAAGCTTTCTTT. It encodes CASKSSHRDTEAFF. Full variable domain (rest looked up from reference TRBV7-9 and TRBJ1-1): DTGVSQNPRHKITKRGQNVTFRCDPISEHNRLYWYRQTLGQGPEFLTYFQNEAQLEKSRLLSDRFSAERPKGSFSTLEIQRTEQGDSAMYLCASKSSHRDTEAFFGQGTRLTVV.

The table lists this clone with a count of one. The identical CDR3 is also encoded by other nucleotide sequences in the sample. The CDR3 reads CASSLTGSNTEAFF. In nucleotides, the CDR3 is TGTGCCAGCAGCTTGACAGGCTCGAACACTGAAGCTTTCTTT. The rearrangement joins TRBV7-6 to TRBJ1-1; tentative D call: TRBD1 (6 bases). The V and J ends lost 3 bases and 1 base respectively, with 9 bases between them. CDR3 length: 14 amino acids. CDR1 is SGHVS and CDR2 is FNYEAQ in the germline V gene.

There are a few counts of this clone. The chain combines TRBV23-1 with TRBJ2-7; 9 nucleotides agree with TRBD2. TRBV23-1 is an open reading frame whose function is uncertain. The ends lost 6 bases at V and 5 bases at J; junction bases unmatched: 8. The length of the CDR3 is 14 residues. The CDR3 protein is CASRLREGPHEQYF. The CDR3 DNA follows: TGCGCCAGCAGATTGCGGGAGGGCCCCCACGAGCAGTACTTC.

In this sample, this clone turned up a few times. V gene TRBV7-8 combines with J gene TRBJ2-7, with unresolved D. V was shortened by 1 base and J by 3 bases, with 10 bases between the two germline ends. The germline CDR1 and CDR2 sequences are SGHVS and FQNEAQ. The CDR3 totals 14 residues. In DNA, the CDR3 is TGTGCCAGCAGCTTAGGGAGTCTGGGCTACGAGCAGTACTTC. Amino acids: CASSLGSLGYEQYF.

This chain links TRBV6-1 with TRBJ1-2; D possibly corresponds to TRBD1 (5 bases). Trimming shortened V by 1 base and J by 4 bases, and 16 bases separated the two germline ends. This CDR3 region has 16 residues. The germline V gene has CDR1 MNHNS and CDR2 SASEGT. In DNA, the CDR3 is TGTGCCAGCAGTGAAGGCAATCCCAGGGATGGCTATGGCTACACCTTC. Amino acids: CASSEGNPRDGYGYTF.

The chain combines TRBV6-1 with TRBJ1-4; possible D gene TRBD1, 5 bases. This CDR3 spans 15 amino acids. Germline V CDR1 and CDR2: MNHNS, SASEGT. V was clipped by 0 bases and J by 7 bases, with 12 bases between them. CDR3 coding DNA: TGTGCCAGCAGTGAAGCACGGGGGGTGGGTGAAAAACTGTTTTTT. This translates into CASSEARGVGEKLFF.

V usage is TRBV21-1 and J usage is TRBJ2-3; TRBD2 is the table's D call and was not checked against the DNA. TRBV21-1 is given as a pseudogene. The CDR3 extends over 18 amino acids. The CDR3 protein is CASSKAGLAGGPTDTQYF. The CDR3 region has the DNA TGTGCCAGCAGCAAAGCGGGACTAGCGGGAGGGCCGACAGATACGCAGTATTTT.

The chain employs TRBV9 and TRBJ1-4; 8 positions agree with TRBD1. This CDR3 region has 18 residues. After removal of 3 bases from V and 0 bases from J, the junction contained 10 bases not matched to a gene. Germline-derived CDR1 and CDR2 are SGDLS and YYNGEE. The CDR3 loop reads CASSAQDRVIATNEKLFF. CDR3 sequence (DNA): TGTGCCAGCAGCGCCCAGGACAGGGTAATAGCAACTAATGAAAAACTGTTTTTT.

CDR3 nucleotide sequence: TGTGCCATCAGCGCGGGAGAAACCTATCAGCCCCAGCATTTT. Translated, it gives CAISAGETYQPQHF. The chain links TRBV10-3 to TRBJ1-5; D is unclear. Germline CDR1 and CDR2: ENHRY and SYGVKD. The CDR3 length is 14 residues. Trimming cost V 6 bases and J 5 bases, with 14 bases left between them.

V and J are TRBV19 and TRBJ2-1; D uncertain. Germline values: CDR1 LNHDA, CDR2 SQIVND (reference sequence). Trimming took off 4 bases at V and 15 bases at J, with 13 bases between the two ends. The CDR3 is 11 residues long. CDR3 nucleotide sequence: TGTGCCAGTAGTACCCATATCGCCAGGTTCTTC. Its translation: CASSTHIARFF.

This clone showed up just a few times. The rearrangement joins TRBV9 to TRBJ2-6; 8 positions agree with TRBD2. The germline V gene has CDR1 SGDLS and CDR2 YYNGEE. The junction had 12 bases not matched to a gene; V was cut back by 0 bases and J by 1 base. The CDR3 runs to 20 residues. CDR3 in DNA: TGTGCCAGCAGCGTAGCTACCGCCACCCCGGGGGGGTCTGGGGCCAACGTCCTGACTTTC. Residues: CASSVATATPGGSGANVLTF.

To note about this clone: The junction departs from germline at one end; a sequencing error may be responsible. This sample also contains other DNA sequences that code for the same CDR3. The V gene is TRBV7-9, the J gene TRBJ2-5; D not certain. The CDR3 sequence is 14 residues long. In germline, CDR1 is SEHNR, CDR2 FQNEAQ (reference sequence). CDR3 residues: CASSLAQIRETQYF. The CDR3 region has the DNA TGCGCCAGCAGCTTAGCACAGATCAGGGAGACCCAGTACTTC.

This clone was seen just once. The rearrangement uses TRBV6-6 and TRBJ1-4; possible D gene TRBD1, 6 bases. The CDR3 has 13 amino acids. V shed 7 bases and J shed 6 bases, with 12 bases lying between them. Germline V gene sequence: CDR1 MNHNY, CDR2 SVGAGI (reference sequence). CDR3 coding DNA: TGTGCCAGCACACAGGGTTGGGATGAAAAACTGTTTTTT. This codes for CASTQGWDEKLFF.

The rearrangement joins TRBV2 to TRBJ1-4; possible D gene TRBD1, 5 bases. Per germline, CDR1 SNHLY and CDR2 FYNNEI. Trimming removed 8 bases at V and 4 bases at J, with 14 bases between. The CDR3 is 14 residues long. The CDR3 DNA follows: TGTGCCAGCCAAGGGTCAGGGATTAATGAAAAACTGTTTTTT. Encoded protein: CASQGSGINEKLFF.

The chain is built from TRBV18 and TRBJ2-3, with 7 bases aligning to TRBD1. The CDR3 is 15 residues long. CDR1 is KGHSH, CDR2 LQKENI, per germline. The J segment lost 0 bases and the V segment lost 4 bases, leaving 4 bases of the junction unmatched. The CDR3 DNA sequence: TGTGCCAGCTCACTTAGGGGACAGAGCACAGATACGCAGTATTTT. This translates into CASSLRGQSTDTQYF.

The V and J genes are TRBV30 and TRBJ1-6; D might be TRBD1 (6 bases). The CDR3 contains 13 residues. V was pared by 8 bases and J by 5 bases, with 13 bases between. In germline, CDR1 is GTSNPN, CDR2 SVGIG (reference sequence). The CDR3, as DNA: TGTGCCGCATACCGGGACAATAATTCACCCCTCCACTTT. Translating gives CAAYRDNNSPLHF.

The chain is built from TRBV27 and TRBJ2-3; D unresolved. The CDR3 consists of 13 residues. The V gene lost 4 bases and the J gene lost 5 bases, with 10 bases spanning the gap. From germline, CDR1 is MNHEY and CDR2 SMNVEV (reference sequence). CDR3 bases: TGTGCCAGCAGTTATAGAGATATAGATACGCAGTATTTT. Translating gives CASSYRDIDTQYF.

The chain recombines TRBV4-1 with TRBJ2-3; TRBD2 agrees at 10 bases. The CDR3 is 20 residues long. J gave up 0 bases and V 0 bases, and 12 bases lay outside the gene matches. The germline gives CDR1 MGHRA, CDR2 YSYEKL. CDR3 amino acids: CASSQDESSGRAGSTDTQYF. CDR3 DNA: TGCGCCAGCAGCCAAGATGAATCAAGCGGGAGGGCGGGCAGCACAGATACGCAGTATTTT.

The chain links TRBV5-1 to TRBJ2-7; D may be TRBD1 (5 bases). V lost 0 bases and J lost 5, with 12 bases in between. The CDR3 consists of 14 residues. Per the germline V gene, CDR1 is SGHRS and CDR2 is YFSETQ. CDR3: CASSLAGRVDEQYF. DNA of the CDR3: TGCGCCAGCAGCTTGGCGGGCAGGGTAGACGAGCAGTACTTC.

Here the CDR3 DNA reads TGTGCCAGTCAGGGGGAGAACACCGGGGAGCTGTTTTTT. It encodes CASQGENTGELFF. The chain recombines TRBV28 with TRBJ2-2, with TRBD1 identical over 7 bases. CDR3 size: 13 residues. Trimming removed 9 bases from V and 1 base from J; junction bases left unmatched: 2. Germline V gives CDR1 MDHEN, CDR2 SYDVKM.

This clone was detected once. This chain links TRBV6-5 with TRBJ1-1; 8 nucleotides match TRBD1. Germline values: CDR1 MNHEY, CDR2 SVGAGI. The CDR3 is 15 residues long. Germline trimming cut 10 bases from V and 4 bases from J; bases unmatched to any gene: 14. CDR3 nucleotides: TGTGCCACTAAAGGTGGGGCAGGGGGCCTCACTGAAGCTTTCTTT. Its translation: CATKGGAGGLTEAFF.

Only a few counts were recorded for this clone. The chain employs TRBV27 and TRBJ2-5, with D perhaps matching TRBD1 (6 bases). CDR3 length: 18 amino acids. Trimming removed 3 bases at V and 2 bases at J, with 22 bases between. The germline V gene encodes CDR1 MNHEY and CDR2 SMNVEV (reference sequence). The CDR3 DNA reads as TGTGCCAGCAGTTTGACAGGTGGGGGATCGGGGAGTCAAGAGACCCAGTACTTC. Its translation: CASSLTGGGSGSQETQYF.

As DNA, the CDR3 is TGTGCCAGCAGACTAGCGGGCTCCTACAATGAGCAGTTCTTC. Translation: CASRLAGSYNEQFF. This chain uses TRBV28 with TRBJ2-1; 9 nucleotides match TRBD2. The CDR3 covers 14 residues. The V gene's germline CDR1 is MDHEN and CDR2 SYDVKM. J gave up 0 bases and V 6 bases, and 0 bases lay outside the gene matches.

This clone was seen a few times. This chain uses TRBV7-9 with TRBJ1-1; D uncertain. V was trimmed by 7 bases and J by 4 bases, leaving 19 bases between them. CDR1 SEHNR and CDR2 FQNEAQ come from the germline V gene (reference sequence). CDR3 size: 15 residues. CDR3 region: CASTPIGGGRTEAFF. Here the CDR3 DNA reads TGTGCCAGCACCCCAATCGGAGGAGGCCGCACTGAAGCTTTCTTT.

This clone was seen more than once but under ten times. V usage is TRBV21-1 and J usage is TRBJ2-7; the DNA was not used to check the table's D call, TRBD1. TRBV21-1 is designated a pseudogene. This CDR3 is 12 amino acids long. CDR3 nucleotides: TGTGCCAGCAGGGTGGACAGCTACGAGCAGTACTTC. This sequence encodes CASRVDSYEQYF.

This clone is a singleton in its sample. The gene calls are TRBV6-5 and TRBJ2-6, with TRBD1 as a possible D gene (5 bases). CDR1 and CDR2 from the germline V gene are MNHEY and SVGAGI. The CDR3 covers 15 residues. V was cut by 6 bases and J by 8 bases, with 17 bases left in between. This CDR3 is CASSPWQGRTNVLTF. For the CDR3, the DNA is TGTGCCAGCAGCCCGTGGCAGGGTAGGACCAACGTCCTGACTTTC.